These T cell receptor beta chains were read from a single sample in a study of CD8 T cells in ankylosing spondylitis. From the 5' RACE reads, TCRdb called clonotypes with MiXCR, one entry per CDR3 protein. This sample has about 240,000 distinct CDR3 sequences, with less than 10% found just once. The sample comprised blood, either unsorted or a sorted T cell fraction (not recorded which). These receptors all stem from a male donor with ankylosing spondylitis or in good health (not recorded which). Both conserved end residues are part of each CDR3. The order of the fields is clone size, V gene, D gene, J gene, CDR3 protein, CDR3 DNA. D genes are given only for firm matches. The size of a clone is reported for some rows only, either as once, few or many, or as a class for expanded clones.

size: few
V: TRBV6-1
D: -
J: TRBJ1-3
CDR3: CASSEPFPTANSGNTIYF
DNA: TGTGCCAGCAGTGAACCTTTTCCCACAGCAAACTCTGGAAACACCATATATTTT

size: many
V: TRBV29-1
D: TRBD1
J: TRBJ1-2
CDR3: CSGGTGAYTF
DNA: TGCAGCGGGGGAACAGGGGCCTACACCTTC

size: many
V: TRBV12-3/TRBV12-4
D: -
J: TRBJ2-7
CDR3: CASSFSYSYEQYF
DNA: TGTGCCAGCAGTTTTAGCTACTCCTACGAGCAGTACTTC

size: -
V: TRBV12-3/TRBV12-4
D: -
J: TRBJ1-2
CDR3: CASSSATANYGYTF
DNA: TGTGCCAGCAGTTCTGCGACGGCTAACTATGGCTACACCTTC

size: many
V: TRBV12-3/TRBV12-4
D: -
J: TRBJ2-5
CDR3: CASSLKAWQETQYF
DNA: TGTGCCAGCAGTTTGAAGGCTTGGCAAGAGACCCAGTACTTC

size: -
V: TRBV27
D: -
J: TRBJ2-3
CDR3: CASRSSSTDTQYF
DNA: TGTGCCAGCAGGAGCAGCAGCACAGATACGCAGTATTTT

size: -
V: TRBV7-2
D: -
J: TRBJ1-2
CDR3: CASSFQPPNYGYTF
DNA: TGTGCCAGCAGCTTCCAGCCTCCTAACTATGGCTACACCTTC

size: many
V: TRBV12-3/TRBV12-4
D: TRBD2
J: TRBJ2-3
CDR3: CASSSTTSGAQYF
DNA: TGTGCCAGCAGCTCTACGACTAGCGGAGCGCAGTATTTT

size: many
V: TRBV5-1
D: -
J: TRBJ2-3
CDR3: CASSTRQLGGTDTQYF
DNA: TGCGCCAGCAGCACTCGACAGCTAGGGGGCACAGATACGCAGTATTTT

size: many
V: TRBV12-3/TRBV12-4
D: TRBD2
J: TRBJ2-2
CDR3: CASRTSGGPLTGELFF
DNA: TGTGCCAGCAGGACTAGCGGGGGGCCACTGACCGGGGAGCTGTTTTTT

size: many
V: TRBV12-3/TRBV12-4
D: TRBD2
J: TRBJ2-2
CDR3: CASSLAGDAGELFF
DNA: TGTGCCAGCAGCCTAGCGGGAGACGCCGGGGAGCTGTTTTTT

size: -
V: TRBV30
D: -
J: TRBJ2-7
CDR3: CAWRAISGYEQYF
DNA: TGTGCCTGGAGGGCCATAAGCGGCTACGAGCAGTACTTC

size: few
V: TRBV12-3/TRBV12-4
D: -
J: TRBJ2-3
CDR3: CASNFDSSTDTQYF
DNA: TGTGCCAGCAACTTCGATTCGAGCACAGATACGCAGTATTTT

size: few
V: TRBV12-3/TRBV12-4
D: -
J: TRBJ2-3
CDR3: CASSYTNTQYF
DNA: TGTGCCAGCAGTTATACTAATACGCAGTATTTT

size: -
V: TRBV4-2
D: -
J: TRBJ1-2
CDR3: CASSQESYSYGYTF
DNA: TGTGCCAGCAGCCAAGAGTCGTACTCCTATGGCTACACCTTC

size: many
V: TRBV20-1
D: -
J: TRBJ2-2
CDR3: CSALGGGPTTGELFF
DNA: TGCAGTGCCCTTGGGGGGGGGCCAACGACCGGGGAGCTGTTTTTT

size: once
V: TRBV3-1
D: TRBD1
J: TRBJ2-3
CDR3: CASCQGAPDRGGTDTQYF
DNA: TGTGCCTCCTGCCAAGGCGCACCCGACAGGGGCGGCACAGATACGCAGTATTTT

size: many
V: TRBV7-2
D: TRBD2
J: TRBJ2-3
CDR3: CASSLIPSGPTDTQYF
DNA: TGTGCCAGCAGCTTAATACCTAGCGGGCCCACAGATACGCAGTATTTT

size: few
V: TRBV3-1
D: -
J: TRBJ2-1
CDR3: CASSPLAGTEQFF
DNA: TGTGCCAGCAGCCCTCTTGCAGGGACTGAGCAGTTCTTC

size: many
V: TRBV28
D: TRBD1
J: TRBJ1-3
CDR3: CASSLWAGRGFGNTIYF
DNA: TGTGCCAGCAGTTTATGGGCCGGCAGGGGGTTCGGAAACACCATATATTTT

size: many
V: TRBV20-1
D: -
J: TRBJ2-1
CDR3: CSADGATDSYNEQFF
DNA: TGCAGTGCTGATGGCGCCACCGACTCCTACAATGAGCAGTTCTTC

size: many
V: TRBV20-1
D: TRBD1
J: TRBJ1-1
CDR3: CSARRQGNTEAFF
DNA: TGCAGTGCTAGAAGACAGGGGAACACTGAAGCTTTCTTT

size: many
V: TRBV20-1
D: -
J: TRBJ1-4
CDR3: CSAFDSGTTNEKLFF
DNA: TGCAGTGCCTTTGACTCCGGGACCACGAACGAAAAACTGTTTTTT

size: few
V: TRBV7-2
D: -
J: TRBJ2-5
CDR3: CASSLQTREETQYF
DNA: TGTGCCAGCAGCCTTCAGACTAGGGAGGAGACCCAGTACTTC

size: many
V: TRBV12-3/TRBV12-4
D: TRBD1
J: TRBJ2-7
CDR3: CASSMDRSSEQYF
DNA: TGTGCCAGCAGTATGGACAGGTCCAGCGAGCAGTACTTC

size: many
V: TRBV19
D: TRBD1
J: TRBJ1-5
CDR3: CASSVDRGRRGYSNQPQHF
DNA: TGTGCCAGTAGTGTGGACAGGGGGCGTCGGGGTTATAGCAATCAGCCCCAGCATTTT

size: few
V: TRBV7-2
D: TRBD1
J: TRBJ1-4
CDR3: CASSEGAVEKLFF
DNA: TGTGCCAGCAGCGAGGGGGCAGTTGAAAAACTGTTTTTT

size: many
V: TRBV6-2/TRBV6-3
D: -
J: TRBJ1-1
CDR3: CASTQGLSRGTEAFF
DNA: TGTGCCAGCACTCAGGGGTTGTCACGAGGCACTGAAGCTTTCTTT

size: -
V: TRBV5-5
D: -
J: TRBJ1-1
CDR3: CASSLASTEALF
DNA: TGTGCCAGCAGCTTAGCAAGCACTGAAGCTCTCTTT

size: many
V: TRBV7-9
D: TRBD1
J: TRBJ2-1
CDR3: CASSLETGTIEQFF
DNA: TGTGCCAGCAGCCTGGAGACAGGGACAATTGAGCAGTTCTTC

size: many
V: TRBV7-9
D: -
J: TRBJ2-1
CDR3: CASSLVLNEQFF
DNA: TGTGCCAGCAGCTTAGTACTCAATGAGCAGTTCTTC

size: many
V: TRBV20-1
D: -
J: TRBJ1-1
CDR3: CSAAPGHGNTEAFF
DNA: TGCAGTGCTGCCCCGGGACATGGGAACACTGAAGCTTTCTTT

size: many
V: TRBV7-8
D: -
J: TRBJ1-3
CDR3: CASSPKGTGNTIYF
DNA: TGTGCCAGCAGCCCCAAGGGAACTGGAAACACCATATATTTT

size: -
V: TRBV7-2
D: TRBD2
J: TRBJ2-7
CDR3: CASSLGGTSGYYEQYF
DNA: TGTGCCAGCAGCTTAGGTGGGACTAGCGGATACTACGAGCAGTACTTC

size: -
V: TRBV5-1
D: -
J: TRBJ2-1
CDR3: CASSLGNSYNEQFF
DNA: TGCGCCAGCAGCTTGGGGAATTCCTACAATGAGCAGTTCTTC

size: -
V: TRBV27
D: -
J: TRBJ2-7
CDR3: CASSDGYGGYEQYF
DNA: TGTGCCAGCAGTGATGGGTACGGCGGATACGAGCAGTACTTC

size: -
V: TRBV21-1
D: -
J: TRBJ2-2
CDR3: CASSKARGALRRPGELFF
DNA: TGTGCCAGCAGCAAAGCTAGAGGGGCCCTACGGCGTCCCGGGGAGCTGTTTTTT

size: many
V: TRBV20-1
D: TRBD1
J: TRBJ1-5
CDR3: CSAREPGQGNQPQHF
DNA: TGCAGTGCTAGGGAACCGGGACAGGGTAATCAGCCCCAGCATTTT

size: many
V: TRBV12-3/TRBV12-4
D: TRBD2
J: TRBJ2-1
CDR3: CASSLLAGAPYSYNEQFF
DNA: TGTGCCAGCAGCCTACTAGCGGGAGCCCCATACTCCTACAATGAGCAGTTCTTC

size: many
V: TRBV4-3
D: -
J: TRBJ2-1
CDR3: CASSQDLRNEQFF
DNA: TGCGCCAGCAGCCAAGATCTGAGGAATGAGCAGTTCTTC

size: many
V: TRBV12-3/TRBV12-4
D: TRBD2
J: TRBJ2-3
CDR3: CASSPGGGIFTDTQYF
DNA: TGTGCCAGCAGTCCGGGGGGAGGGATCTTCACAGATACGCAGTATTTT

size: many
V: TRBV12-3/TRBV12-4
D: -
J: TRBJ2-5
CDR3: CASSYIGETQYF
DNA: TGTGCCAGCAGCTATATAGGGGAGACCCAGTACTTC

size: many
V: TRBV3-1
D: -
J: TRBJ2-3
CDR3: CASSQDTASTDTQYF
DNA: TGTGCCAGCAGCCAAGATACTGCCAGCACAGATACGCAGTATTTT

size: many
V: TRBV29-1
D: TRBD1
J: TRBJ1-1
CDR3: CSVLRGLTEAFF
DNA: TGCAGCGTTTTGAGGGGGCTCACTGAAGCTTTCTTT

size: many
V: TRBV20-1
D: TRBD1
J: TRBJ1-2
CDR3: CSAISDREGYTF
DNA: TGCAGTGCTATTTCTGACAGGGAAGGCTACACCTTC

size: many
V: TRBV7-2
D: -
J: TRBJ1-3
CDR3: CASSSSGIRGGNTIYF
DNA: TGTGCCAGCAGCTCTTCCGGGATTAGGGGTGGAAACACCATATATTTT

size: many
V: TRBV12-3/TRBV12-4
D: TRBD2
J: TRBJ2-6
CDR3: CASTHLTSESSGANVLTF
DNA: TGTGCCAGCACCCACTTGACTAGCGAGAGCTCTGGGGCCAACGTCCTGACTTTC

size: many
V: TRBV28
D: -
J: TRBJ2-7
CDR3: CASFTDSPFHHEQYF
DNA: TGTGCCAGTTTTACGGACTCCCCTTTTCATCACGAGCAGTACTTC

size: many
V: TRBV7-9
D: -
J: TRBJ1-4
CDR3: CASSRGGSQEKLFF
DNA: TGTGCCAGCAGCCGCGGTGGGTCGCAGGAAAAACTGTTTTTT

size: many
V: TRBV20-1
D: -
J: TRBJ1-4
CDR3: CSARDKGEKLFF
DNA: TGCAGTGCTAGAGATAAGGGTGAAAAACTGTTTTTT

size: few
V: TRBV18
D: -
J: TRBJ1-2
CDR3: CASSPGSDYGYTF
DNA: TGTGCCAGCTCACCAGGATCGGACTATGGCTACACCTTC

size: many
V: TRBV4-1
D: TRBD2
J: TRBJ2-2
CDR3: CASSQGGRAHGELFF
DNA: TGCGCCAGCAGCCAAGGTGGGAGGGCCCACGGGGAGCTGTTTTTT

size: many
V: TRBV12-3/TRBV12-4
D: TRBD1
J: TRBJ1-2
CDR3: CASSLAVGGQGNYGYTF
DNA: TGTGCCAGCAGTTTAGCAGTAGGAGGACAGGGGAACTATGGCTACACCTTC

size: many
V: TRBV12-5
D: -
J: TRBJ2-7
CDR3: CASGIHYEQYF
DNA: TGTGCTAGTGGGATCCACTACGAGCAGTACTTC

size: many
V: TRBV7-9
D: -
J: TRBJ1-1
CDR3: CASSPKLGGATEAFF
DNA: TGTGCCAGCAGCCCAAAATTGGGGGGGGCCACTGAAGCTTTCTTT

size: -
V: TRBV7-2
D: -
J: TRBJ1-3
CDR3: CASSLARLANTIYF
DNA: TGTGCCAGCAGCTTAGCACGGCTCGCAAACACCATATATTTT

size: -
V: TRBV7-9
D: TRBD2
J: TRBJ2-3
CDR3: CASSLGAAGDTQYF
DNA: TGTGCCAGCAGCTTAGGCGCAGCGGGGGATACGCAGTATTTT

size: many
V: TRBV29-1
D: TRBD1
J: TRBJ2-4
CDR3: CSGQQGAGNIQYF
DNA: TGCAGCGGCCAACAGGGGGCGGGAAACATTCAGTACTTC

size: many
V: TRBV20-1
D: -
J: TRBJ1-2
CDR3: CSAPSLESRGYTF
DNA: TGCAGTGCCCCGTCTTTAGAATCGCGAGGCTACACCTTC

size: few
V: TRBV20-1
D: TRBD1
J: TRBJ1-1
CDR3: CSARGQGALDTEAFF
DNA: TGCAGTGCTAGGGGGCAGGGGGCGCTGGACACTGAAGCTTTCTTT